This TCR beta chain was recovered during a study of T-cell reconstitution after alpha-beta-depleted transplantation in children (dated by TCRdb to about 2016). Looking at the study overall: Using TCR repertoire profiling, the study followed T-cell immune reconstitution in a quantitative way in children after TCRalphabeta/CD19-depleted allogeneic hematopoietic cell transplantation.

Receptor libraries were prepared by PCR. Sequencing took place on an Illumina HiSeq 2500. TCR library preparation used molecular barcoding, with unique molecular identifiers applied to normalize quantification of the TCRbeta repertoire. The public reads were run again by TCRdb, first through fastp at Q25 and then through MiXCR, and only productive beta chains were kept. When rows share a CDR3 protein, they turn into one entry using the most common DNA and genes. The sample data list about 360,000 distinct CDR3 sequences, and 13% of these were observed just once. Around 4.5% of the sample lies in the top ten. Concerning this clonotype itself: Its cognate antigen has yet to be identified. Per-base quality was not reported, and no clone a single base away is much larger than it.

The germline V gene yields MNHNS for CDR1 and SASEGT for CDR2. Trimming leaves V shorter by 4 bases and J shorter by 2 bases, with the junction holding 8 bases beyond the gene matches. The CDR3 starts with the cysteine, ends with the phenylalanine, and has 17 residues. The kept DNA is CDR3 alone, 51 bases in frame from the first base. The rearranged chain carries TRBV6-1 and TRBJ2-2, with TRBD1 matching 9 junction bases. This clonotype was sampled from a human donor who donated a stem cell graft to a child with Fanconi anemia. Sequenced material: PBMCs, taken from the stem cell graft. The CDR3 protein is CASSASGTGSNTGELFF. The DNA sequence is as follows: TGTGCCAGCAGTGCTTCCGGGACAGGGTCCAACACCGGGGAGCTGTTTTTT.